A single sample gave rise to the 22 T cell receptor beta chains below, sequenced in a study of blood T cell repertoires in COVID-19. Profiling relied on immunoSEQ multiplex PCR, and the TCRdb table lists in-frame clones only, not all of them. The table lists just under 150,000 clones, about 87% of them singletons, with 8.5% to 9.5% in the top ten. The sample consisted of peripheral blood. The receptors derive from a woman between 50 and 59 years old with active or convalescent COVID-19.

A remark on this clone: This may come from a read error, since a much larger clone is one base off. CDR3 in DNA: TGTGCCAGTAGTTTCCGGGACAGCTATGGCTACACCTTC. It specifies CASSFRDSYGYTF. V is TRBV19 and J is TRBJ1-2, with 7 bases that match TRBD1. This CDR3 is 13 amino acids long. J gave up 4 bases and V 5 bases, and 4 bases lay outside the gene matches. Germline CDR1 LNHDA, CDR2 SQIVND (reference sequence).

The CDR3 loop is CASSPQGGTEAFF. The CDR3 DNA sequence: TGTGCCAGCAGTCCGCAAGGAGGGACTGAAGCTTTCTTT. The V call is TRBV6-2 or TRBV6-3, the J call TRBJ1-1; D is ambiguous. Germline assignment: CDR1 MNHEY and CDR2 SVGEGT. The CDR3 loop spans 13 amino acids. Between the trimmed V and J ends, which lost 5 bases and 5 bases, there was a span of 12 bases.

There are a few counts of this clone. The gene calls are TRBV6-6 and TRBJ1-1; 8 bases are a match to TRBD1. J lost 5 bases, V lost 10 bases, and 18 bases had no gene match. This CDR3 region has 16 residues. CDR1 and CDR2 (germline): MNHNY, SVGAGI (reference sequence). The CDR3 sequence is CATTTGAKSPYTEAFF. The CDR3 nucleotides read TGTGCCACCACGACAGGGGCGAAGAGCCCGTATACTGAAGCTTTCTTT.

The gene calls are TRBV9 and TRBJ1-1; D gene unclear. Germline-derived CDR1 and CDR2 are SGDLS and YYNGEE. This CDR3 has 14 residues. V was pared by 4 bases and J by 1 base, with 11 bases between. In nucleotides, the CDR3 is TGTGCCAGCAGCCCTAACTCAAGGAACACTGAAGCTTTCTTT. Translating it yields CASSPNSRNTEAFF.

The rearrangement uses TRBV13 and TRBJ2-7, with D tentatively TRBD1 (6 bases). From germline, CDR1 is PRHDT and CDR2 FYEKMQ (reference sequence). There are 16 residues in the CDR3. The V gene lost 3 bases and the J gene lost 0 bases, with 15 bases spanning the gap. The CDR3 bases are TGTGCCAGCAGCTTTTCAGGGGTTAAGGTCTCCTACGAGCAGTACTTC. Its translation: CASSFSGVKVSYEQYF.

CDR3 in DNA: TGTGCCAGCAGCTCCGGACTAGCGGGAGTGACCGGGGAGCTGTTTTTT. As protein: CASSSGLAGVTGELFF. The V and J genes are TRBV7-3 and TRBJ2-2; the match to TRBD2 covers 13 bases. Germline CDR1 is SGHTA and CDR2 is FQGTGA. The V gene end was trimmed by 4 bases and the J gene end by 5 bases; junction bases not matched to a gene: 4. This CDR3 spans 16 amino acids. The full variable domain, with the rest looked up from reference TRBV7-3 and TRBJ2-2, is GAGVSQTPSNKVTEKGKYVELRCDPISGHTALYWYRQSLGQGPEFLIYFQGTGAADDSGLPNDRFFAVRPEGSVSTLKIQRTERGDSAVYLCASSSGLAGVTGELFFGEGSRLTVL.

This chain uses TRBV11-2 with TRBJ1-2; D gene unclear. The CDR3 consists of 15 residues. The germline CDR1 and CDR2 sequences are SGHAT and FQNNGV. With 4 bases removed from V and 5 bases from J, the gap between germline ends came to 17 bases. This CDR3 is CASSSPVAVSYGYTF. Written as DNA, the CDR3 is TGTGCCAGCAGCTCCCCAGTAGCGGTTTCATATGGCTACACCTTC.

The J gene is TRBJ1-2, the V gene TRBV28, with a possible D match to TRBD1 (6 bases). Germline-derived CDR1 and CDR2 are MDHEN and SYDVKM. V gave up 4 bases and J gave up 6 bases, with 15 bases separating them. CDR3 length: 14 residues. The CDR3 spells CASSSYSGVNGYTF. The CDR3 bases are TGTGCCAGCAGTTCTTATTCAGGGGTTAATGGCTACACCTTC.

The rearrangement uses TRBV12-5 and TRBJ2-7; possibly TRBD1 for D (6 bases). The CDR3 runs 15 residues. V was clipped by 1 base and J by 5 bases, with 15 bases between them. Per the germline V gene, CDR1 is LGHNT and CDR2 is FRNRAP. CDR3 nucleotides: TGTGCTAGTGGTTTGGGGAAAACAGGGAACCACGAGCAGTACTTC. Translating it yields CASGLGKTGNHEQYF.

The chain joins TRBV6-5 to TRBJ1-1, with 7 bases that match TRBD1. Looked up from germline, CDR1 is MNHEY and CDR2 is SVGAGI. The CDR3 has 14 residues. The V and J ends lost 6 bases and 5 bases, in that order; junction bases with no gene match: 9. CDR3 nucleotides: TGTGCCAGCAGCCAGACAGGGCTAGAGACTGAAGCTTTCTTT. Translated, it gives CASSQTGLETEAFF.

The chain joins TRBV7-9 to TRBJ2-3; D ambiguous. The CDR3 is 13 residues long. Germline-derived CDR1 and CDR2 are SEHNR and FQNEAQ (reference sequence). Trimming stripped 3 bases from V and 5 bases from J, with 9 bases between. The CDR3 DNA follows: TGTGCCAGCAGCTTCCCGGCTAGAGATACGCAGTATTTT. Its protein product is CASSFPARDTQYF. Drawing the rest from reference TRBV7-9 and TRBJ2-3, the complete variable domain is DTGVSQNPRHKITKRGQNVTFRCDPISEHNRLYWYRQTLGQGPEFLTYFQNEAQLEKSRLLSDRFSAERPKGSFSTLEIQRTEQGDSAMYLCASSFPARDTQYFGPGTRLTVL.

This clone was seen just once. The rearrangement links TRBV21-1 to TRBJ1-2; the table gives TRBD1 as D, unverified against the DNA. TRBV21-1 represents a pseudogene. The CDR3 loop spans 16 amino acids. CDR3 sequence (DNA): TGTGCCAGCAGCAAAAAGGATGGACAATGGAACTATGGCTACACCTTC. Residues: CASSKKDGQWNYGYTF.

In this sample, this clone turned up a few times. The chain carries TRBV4-2 and TRBJ2-1; 7 positions match TRBD2. Trimming at V came to 0 bases and at J to 0 bases, leaving 20 bases not matched to a gene. The CDR3 covers 22 residues. Looked up from germline, CDR1 is LGHNA and CDR2 is YNFKEQ. The CDR3 nucleotides are TGTGCCAGCAGCCAAGATGGGCAACTCCTAGCGGAGTTCACTTCCTCCTACAATGAGCAGTTCTTC. Its protein is CASSQDGQLLAEFTSSYNEQFF.

The chain carries TRBV5-1 and TRBJ1-1; 12 positions match TRBD1. The CDR3 contains 17 residues. V was pared by 2 bases and J by 1 base, with 6 bases of the junction left unmatched. Germline loops: CDR1 SGHRS, CDR2 YFSETQ. DNA of the CDR3: TGCGCCAGCAGCTTACAGCCGGGACAGGGGGCGAACACTGAAGCTTTCTTT. This gives the protein CASSLQPGQGANTEAFF.

The chain has TRBV7-2 and TRBJ1-2, with D perhaps TRBD1 (6 bases). With 2 bases removed from V and 5 bases from J, the gap between germline ends came to 15 bases. The CDR3 has 15 residues. Looked up from germline, CDR1 is SGHTA and CDR2 is FQGNSA. CDR3 DNA sequence: TGTGCCAGCAGCTTACGGGTCAGGGGAAGGTATGGCTACACCTTC. Its translation is CASSLRVRGRYGYTF.

V usage is TRBV29-1 and J usage is TRBJ1-3; a weak D match, TRBD1 (5 bases). CDR3 length: 15 amino acids. V gave up 6 bases and J gave up 0 bases, with 15 bases separating them. The germline V gene encodes CDR1 SQVTM and CDR2 ANQGSEA. For the CDR3, the DNA is TGCAGCGTGGGAAGGACACAAGACTCTGGAAACACCATATATTTT. Protein: CSVGRTQDSGNTIYF.

This clone was observed a few times. V and J are TRBV9 and TRBJ1-3, with 9 bases fitting TRBD1. Germline V gene data show CDR1 as SGDLS and CDR2 as YYNGEE. The CDR3 contains 16 residues. J lost 2 bases, V lost 2 bases, and 5 bases had no gene match. The CDR3 is CASSVGQGTTGNTIYF. The CDR3 DNA reads TGTGCCAGCAGCGTCGGACAGGGGACGACTGGAAACACCATATATTTT. The full variable domain, with the rest looked up from reference TRBV9 and TRBJ1-3, is DSGVTQTPKHLITATGQRVTLRCSPRSGDLSVYWYQQSLDQGLQFLIQYYNGEERAKGNILERFSAQQFPDLHSELNLSSLELGDSALYFCASSVGQGTTGNTIYFGEGSWLTVV.

The chain combines TRBV5-6 with TRBJ2-5; the D gene is possibly TRBD1 (6 bases). Germline CDR1 is SGHDT and CDR2 is YYEEEE. This CDR3 is 15 amino acids long. V lost 3 bases to trimming and J lost 1 base, with 13 bases between them. The CDR3, as DNA: TGTGCCAGCAGCTGGGGGTTAGGGGGCCAAGAGACCCAGTACTTC. Translating it yields CASSWGLGGQETQYF.

The chain links TRBV19 to TRBJ1-1; D gene uncertain. The CDR3 runs 13 residues. Germline V gene lookup returns CDR1 LNHDA and CDR2 SQIVND (reference sequence). Trimming removed 7 bases at V and 0 bases at J, with 9 bases between. The CDR3 nucleotides are TGTGCCAGTATGAGGCCGGTGAACACTGAAGCTTTCTTT. It translates to CASMRPVNTEAFF.

The chain employs TRBV18 and TRBJ2-5; D perhaps matches TRBD1 (6 bases). Germline values: CDR1 KGHSH, CDR2 LQKENI. The CDR3 is 16 amino acids. Between the trimmed V and J ends, which lost 3 bases and 2 bases, there was a span of 16 bases. CDR3 DNA sequence: TGTGCCAGCTCACCCTTTCAGGGGCGCCCTCAAGAGACCCAGTACTTC. Translation gives CASSPFQGRPQETQYF. Full variable domain (rest looked up from reference TRBV18 and TRBJ2-5): NAGVMQNPRHLVRRRGQEARLRCSPMKGHSHVYWYRQLPEEGLKFMVYLQKENIIDESGMPKERFSAEFPKEGPSILRIQQVVRGDSAAYFCASSPFQGRPQETQYFGPGTRLLVL.

This rearrangement joins TRBV4-3 to TRBJ2-7; D perhaps matches TRBD1 (5 bases). V was cut by 0 bases and J by 8 bases, with 11 bases left in between. The CDR3 is 13 residues long. Germline V gene lookup returns CDR1 LGHNA and CDR2 YSLEER. DNA for the CDR3: TGCGCCAGCAGCCAAGATTTAAGGGGCCAGCAGTACTTC. Translation gives CASSQDLRGQQYF.

The rearrangement joins TRBV19 to TRBJ2-1; TRBD1 aligns across 7 bases. The V gene's germline CDR1 is LNHDA and CDR2 SQIVND (reference sequence). V lost 6 bases and J lost 7; bases outside the gene matches: 18. This CDR3 is 17 amino acids long. DNA for the CDR3: TGTGCCAGTAGCCAATACCCGAGACAGGGTCTCTCGAATGAGCAGTTCTTC. This encodes CASSQYPRQGLSNEQFF.